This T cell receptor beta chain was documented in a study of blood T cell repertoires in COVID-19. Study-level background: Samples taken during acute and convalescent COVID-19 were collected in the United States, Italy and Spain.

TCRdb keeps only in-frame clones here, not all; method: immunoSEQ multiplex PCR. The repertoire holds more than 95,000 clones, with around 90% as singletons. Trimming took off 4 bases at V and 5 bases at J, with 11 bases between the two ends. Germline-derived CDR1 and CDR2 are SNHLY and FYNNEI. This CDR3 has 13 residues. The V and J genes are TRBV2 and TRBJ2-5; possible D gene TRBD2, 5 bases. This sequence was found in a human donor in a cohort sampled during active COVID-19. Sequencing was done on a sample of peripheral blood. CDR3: CASSVSRRETQYF. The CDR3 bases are TGTGCCAGCAGTGTGAGTAGGAGGGAGACCCAGTACTTC.